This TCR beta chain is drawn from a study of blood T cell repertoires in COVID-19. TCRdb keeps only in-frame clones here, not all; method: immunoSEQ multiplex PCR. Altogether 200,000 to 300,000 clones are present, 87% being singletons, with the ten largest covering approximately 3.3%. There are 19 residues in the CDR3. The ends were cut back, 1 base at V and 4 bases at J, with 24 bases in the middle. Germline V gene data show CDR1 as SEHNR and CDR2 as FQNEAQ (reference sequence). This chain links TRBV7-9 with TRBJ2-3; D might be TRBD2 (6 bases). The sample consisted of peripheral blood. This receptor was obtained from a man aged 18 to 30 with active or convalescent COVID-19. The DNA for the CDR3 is TGTGCCAGCAGCTTAGTCGGGGTGGCCGGGATACTAGCCGCAGATACGCAGTATTTT. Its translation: CASSLVGVAGILAADTQYF.